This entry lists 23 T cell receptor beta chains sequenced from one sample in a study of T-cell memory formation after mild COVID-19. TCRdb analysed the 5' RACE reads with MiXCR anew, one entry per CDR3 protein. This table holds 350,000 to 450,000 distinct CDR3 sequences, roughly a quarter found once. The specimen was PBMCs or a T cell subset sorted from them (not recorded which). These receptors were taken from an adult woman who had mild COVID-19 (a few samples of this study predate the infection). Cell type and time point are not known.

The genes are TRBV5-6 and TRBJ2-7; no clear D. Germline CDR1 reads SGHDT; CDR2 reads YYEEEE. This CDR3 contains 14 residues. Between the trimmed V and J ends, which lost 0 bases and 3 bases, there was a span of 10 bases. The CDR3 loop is CASSLVGVDYEQYF. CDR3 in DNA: TGTGCCAGCAGCTTGGTTGGGGTCGACTACGAGCAGTACTTC.

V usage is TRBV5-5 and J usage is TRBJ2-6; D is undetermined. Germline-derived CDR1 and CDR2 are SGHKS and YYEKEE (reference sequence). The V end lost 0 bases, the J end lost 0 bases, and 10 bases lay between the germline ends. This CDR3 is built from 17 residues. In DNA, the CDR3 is TGTGCCAGCAGCTTGGCGTCAGTCGGCTCTGGGGCCAACGTCCTGACTTTC. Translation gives CASSLASVGSGANVLTF.

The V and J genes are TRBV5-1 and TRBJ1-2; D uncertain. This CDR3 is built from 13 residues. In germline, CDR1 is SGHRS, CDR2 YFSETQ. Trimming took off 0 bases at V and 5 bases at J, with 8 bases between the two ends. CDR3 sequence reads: CASSLDSPYGYTF. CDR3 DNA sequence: TGCGCCAGCAGCTTGGACAGTCCGTATGGCTACACCTTC.

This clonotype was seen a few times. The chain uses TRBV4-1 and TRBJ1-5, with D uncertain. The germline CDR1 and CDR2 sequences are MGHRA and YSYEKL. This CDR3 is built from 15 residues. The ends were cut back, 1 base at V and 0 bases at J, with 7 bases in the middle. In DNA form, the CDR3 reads TGCGCCAGCAGCCAAGGGACTTATAGCAATCAGCCCCAGCATTTT. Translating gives CASSQGTYSNQPQHF.

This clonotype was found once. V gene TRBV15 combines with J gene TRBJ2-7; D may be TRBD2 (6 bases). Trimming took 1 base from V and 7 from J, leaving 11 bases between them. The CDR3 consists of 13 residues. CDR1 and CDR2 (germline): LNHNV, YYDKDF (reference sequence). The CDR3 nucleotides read TGTGCCACCAGCAGAGTAGGAGGGTGGGAGCAGTACTTC. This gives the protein CATSRVGGWEQYF.

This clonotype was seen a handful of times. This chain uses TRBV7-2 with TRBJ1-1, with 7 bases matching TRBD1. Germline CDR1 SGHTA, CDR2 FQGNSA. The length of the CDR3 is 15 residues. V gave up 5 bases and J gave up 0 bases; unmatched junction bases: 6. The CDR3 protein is CASSARDRVNTEAFF. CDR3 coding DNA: TGTGCCAGCAGCGCTCGGGACAGAGTGAACACTGAAGCTTTCTTT.

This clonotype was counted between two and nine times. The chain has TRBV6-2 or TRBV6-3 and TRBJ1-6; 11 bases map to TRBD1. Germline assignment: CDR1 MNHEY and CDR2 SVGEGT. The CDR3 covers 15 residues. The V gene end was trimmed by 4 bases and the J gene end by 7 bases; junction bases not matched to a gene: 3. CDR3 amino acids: CASSSDRGRNSPLHF. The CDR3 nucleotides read TGTGCCAGCAGTTCGGACAGGGGGCGGAATTCACCCCTCCACTTT.

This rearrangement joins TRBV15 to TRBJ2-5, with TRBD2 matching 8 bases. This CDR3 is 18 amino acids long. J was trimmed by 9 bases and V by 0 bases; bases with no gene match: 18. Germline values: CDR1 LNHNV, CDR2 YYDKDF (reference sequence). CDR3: CATSREAWERERRVAQYF. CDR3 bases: TGTGCCACCAGCAGAGAGGCATGGGAGCGGGAGCGTCGGGTGGCCCAGTACTTC.

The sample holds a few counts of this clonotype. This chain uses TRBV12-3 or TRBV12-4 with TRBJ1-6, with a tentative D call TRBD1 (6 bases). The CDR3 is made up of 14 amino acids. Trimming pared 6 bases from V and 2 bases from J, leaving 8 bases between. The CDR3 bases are TGTGCCAGCAGCGACAGGCCCTATAATTCACCCCTCCACTTT. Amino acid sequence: CASSDRPYNSPLHF.

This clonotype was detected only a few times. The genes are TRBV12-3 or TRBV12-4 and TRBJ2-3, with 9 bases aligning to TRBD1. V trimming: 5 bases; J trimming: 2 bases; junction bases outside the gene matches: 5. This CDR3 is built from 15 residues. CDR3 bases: TGTGCCAGCAGTCACGGACAGGGGTTCACAGATACGCAGTATTTT. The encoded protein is CASSHGQGFTDTQYF.

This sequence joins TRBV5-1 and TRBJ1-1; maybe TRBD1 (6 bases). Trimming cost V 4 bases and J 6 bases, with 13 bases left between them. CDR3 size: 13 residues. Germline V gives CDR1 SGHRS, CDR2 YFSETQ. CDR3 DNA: TGCGCCAGCAGCATTACAGGGAAGGCTGAAGCTTTCTTT. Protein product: CASSITGKAEAFF.

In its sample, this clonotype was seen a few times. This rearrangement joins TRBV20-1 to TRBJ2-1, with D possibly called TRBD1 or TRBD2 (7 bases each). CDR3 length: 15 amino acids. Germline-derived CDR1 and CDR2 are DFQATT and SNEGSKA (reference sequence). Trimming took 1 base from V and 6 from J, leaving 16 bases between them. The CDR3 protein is CSARALADRSNEQFF. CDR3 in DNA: TGCAGTGCTAGAGCCCTAGCGGACAGGAGCAATGAGCAGTTCTTC.

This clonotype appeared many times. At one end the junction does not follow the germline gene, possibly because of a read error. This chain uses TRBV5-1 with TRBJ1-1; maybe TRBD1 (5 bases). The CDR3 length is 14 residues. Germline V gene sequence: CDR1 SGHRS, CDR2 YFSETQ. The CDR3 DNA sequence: TGTGCCAGCAGTTTGCAGGGTGTGAACACTGAAGCTTTCTTT. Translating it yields CASSLQGVNTEAFF.

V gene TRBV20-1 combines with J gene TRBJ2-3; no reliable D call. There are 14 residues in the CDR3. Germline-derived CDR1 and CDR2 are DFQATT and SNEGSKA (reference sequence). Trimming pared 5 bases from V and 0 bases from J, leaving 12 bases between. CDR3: CSAGRSASTDTQYF. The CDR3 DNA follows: TGCAGTGCTGGGCGCTCCGCTAGCACAGATACGCAGTATTTT.

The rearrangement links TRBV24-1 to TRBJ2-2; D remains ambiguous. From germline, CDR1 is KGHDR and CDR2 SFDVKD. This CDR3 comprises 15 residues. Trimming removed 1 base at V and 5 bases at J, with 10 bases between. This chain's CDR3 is CATSDFKSITGELFF. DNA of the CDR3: TGTGCCACCAGTGATTTCAAATCCATAACCGGGGAGCTGTTTTTT.

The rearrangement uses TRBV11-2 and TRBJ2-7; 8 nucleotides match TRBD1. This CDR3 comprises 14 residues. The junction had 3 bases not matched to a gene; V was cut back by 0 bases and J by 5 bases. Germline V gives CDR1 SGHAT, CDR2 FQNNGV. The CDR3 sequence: CASSLERTGNEQYF. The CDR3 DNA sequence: TGTGCCAGCAGCTTAGAGAGGACAGGGAACGAGCAGTACTTC.

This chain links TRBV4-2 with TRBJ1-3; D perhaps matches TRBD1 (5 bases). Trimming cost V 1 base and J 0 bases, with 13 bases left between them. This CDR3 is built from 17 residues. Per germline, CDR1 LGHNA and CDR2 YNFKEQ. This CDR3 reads CASSQAGGLSSGNTIYF. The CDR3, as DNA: TGTGCCAGCAGCCAAGCGGGGGGTCTGAGCTCTGGAAACACCATATATTTT.

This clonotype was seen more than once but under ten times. Here the CDR3 DNA reads TGCGCCAGTGGCTGGCGGGGGACTAGCACAGATACGCAGTATTTT. Amino acid sequence: CASGWRGTSTDTQYF. V gene TRBV5-1 combines with J gene TRBJ2-3; TRBD2 aligns across 7 bases. The CDR3 length is 15 residues. The V gene end was trimmed by 8 bases and the J gene end by 0 bases; junction bases not matched to a gene: 9. Germline V CDR1 and CDR2: SGHRS, YFSETQ. Drawing the rest from reference TRBV5-1 and TRBJ2-3, the complete variable domain is KAGVTQTPRYLIKTRGQQVTLSCSPISGHRSVSWYQQTPGQGLQFLFEYFSETQRNKGNFPGRFSGRQFSNSRSEMNVSTLELGDSALYLCASGWRGTSTDTQYFGPGTRLTVL.

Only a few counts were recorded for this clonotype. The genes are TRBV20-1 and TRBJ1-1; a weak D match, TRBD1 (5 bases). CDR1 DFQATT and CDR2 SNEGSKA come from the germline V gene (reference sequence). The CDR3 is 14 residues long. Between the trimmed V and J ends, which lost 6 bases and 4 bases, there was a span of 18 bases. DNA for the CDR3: TGCAGTGCAGGAAGCGGGGGGGTCGGCACTGAAGCTTTCTTT. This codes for CSAGSGGVGTEAFF.

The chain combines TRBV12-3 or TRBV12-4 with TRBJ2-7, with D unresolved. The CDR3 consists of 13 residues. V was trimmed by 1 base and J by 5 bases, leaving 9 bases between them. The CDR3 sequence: CASSLVRADEQYF. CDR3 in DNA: TGTGCCAGCAGTTTAGTTCGGGCGGACGAGCAGTACTTC.

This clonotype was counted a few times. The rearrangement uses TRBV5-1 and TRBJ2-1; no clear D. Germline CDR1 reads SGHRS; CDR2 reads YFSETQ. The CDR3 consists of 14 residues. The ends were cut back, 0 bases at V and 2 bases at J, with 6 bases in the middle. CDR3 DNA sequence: TGCGCCAGCAGCTTGGAGGCTACCTACAATGAGCAGTTCTTC. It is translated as CASSLEATYNEQFF.

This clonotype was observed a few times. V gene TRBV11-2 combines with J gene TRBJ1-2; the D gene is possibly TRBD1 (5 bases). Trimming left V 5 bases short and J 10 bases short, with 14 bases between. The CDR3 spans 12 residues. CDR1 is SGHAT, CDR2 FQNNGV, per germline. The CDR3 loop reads CASSEGPGAYTF. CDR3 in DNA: TGTGCCAGCAGCGAGGGGCCCGGCGCCTACACCTTC.

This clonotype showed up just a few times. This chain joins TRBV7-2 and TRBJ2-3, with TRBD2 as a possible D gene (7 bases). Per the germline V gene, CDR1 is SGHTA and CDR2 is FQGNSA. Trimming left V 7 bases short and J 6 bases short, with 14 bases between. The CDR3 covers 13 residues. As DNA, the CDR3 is TGTGCCAGCAAATTCCGGGGGGCTGATACGCAGTATTTT. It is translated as CASKFRGADTQYF.